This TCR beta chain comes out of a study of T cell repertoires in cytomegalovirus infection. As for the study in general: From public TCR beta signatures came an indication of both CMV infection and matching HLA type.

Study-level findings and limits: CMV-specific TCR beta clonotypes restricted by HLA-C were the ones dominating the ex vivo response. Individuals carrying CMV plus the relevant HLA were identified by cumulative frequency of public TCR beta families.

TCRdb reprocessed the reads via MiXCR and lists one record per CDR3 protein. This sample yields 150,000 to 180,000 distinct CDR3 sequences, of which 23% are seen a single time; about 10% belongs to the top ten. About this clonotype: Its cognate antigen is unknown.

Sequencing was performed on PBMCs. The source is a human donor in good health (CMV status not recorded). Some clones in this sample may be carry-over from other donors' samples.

The CDR3 sequence: CASKAQGGNGELFF. In DNA form, the CDR3 reads TGTGCCAGCAAGGCACAGGGGGGAAACGGGGAGCTGTTTTTT. This sequence joins TRBV2 and TRBJ2-2; 8 nucleotides align to TRBD1. The trim removed 7 bases at V and 7 bases at J, leaving 8 bases unmatched. In germline, CDR1 is SNHLY, CDR2 FYNNEI. The CDR3 is 14 residues long.